These T cell receptor beta chains were read from a single sample in a study of CD8 T cells in Susac syndrome. TCRdb called the immunoSEQ multiplex PCR reads again in MiXCR, with one record for every CDR3 protein. The sample lists 300,000 to 350,000 distinct CDR3 sequences, roughly nine tenths occurring once. Sequencing was done on a sample of CD4+ T cells from PBMCs. The receptor source for this set is a human donor with multiple sclerosis. CDR3s include the opening cysteine and the closing phenylalanine or tryptophan. The order of the fields is clone size, J gene, D gene, V gene, CDR3 DNA, CDR3 protein. The D gene is left open where the match is weak. Rows give clone size only sometimes, using once, few, many, or a class for an expanded clone.

- TRBJ2-5 - TRBV6-1 TGTGCCAGCAGTGGGTTCCTAGGACAGTGGTACCAAGAGACCCAGTACTTC CASSGFLGQWYQETQYF
- TRBJ1-3 - TRBV5-6 TGTGCCAGCAGTATCGACCTGTTATCCTCTGGAAACACCATATATTTT CASSIDLLSSGNTIYF
- TRBJ2-7 - TRBV7-8 TGTGCCAGCAGCTTAATGGGGCCTAGAGCGCCCAACGAGCAGTACTTC CASSLMGPRAPNEQYF
- TRBJ1-5 TRBD1 TRBV20-1 TGCAGCGCTAGTCTTTGGGACTACGGGACAGGGTTGACTTATAGCAATCAGCCCCAGCATTTT CSASLWDYGTGLTYSNQPQHF
- TRBJ2-7 TRBD2 TRBV4-1 TGCGCCAGCAGCCAGGGACTAGCGGGGATCTACGAGCAGTACTTC CASSQGLAGIYEQYF
few TRBJ2-3 TRBD2 TRBV12-3/TRBV12-4 TGTGCCAGCAGTTTAACTAGCGGGACAGATACGCAGTATTTT CASSLTSGTDTQYF
- TRBJ1-5 TRBD1 TRBV3-1 TGTGCCAGCAGCCAAGGAGGGGGCCATAGCAATCAGCCCCAGCATTTT CASSQGGGHSNQPQHF
- TRBJ1-1 - TRBV6-4 TGTGCCAGCAGTGTTTGGCCGGACACTGAAGCTTTCTTT CASSVWPDTEAFF
- TRBJ2-6 TRBD1 TRBV9 TGTGCCAGCAGCGTTTCAGGGGGATACTCTGGGGCCAACGTCCTGACTTTC CASSVSGGYSGANVLTF
- TRBJ2-1 TRBD2 TRBV2 TGTGCCAGCAGTCCCTCCTTATCTCGCGGGAGGGCCGGTGAGCAGTTCTTC CASSPSLSRGRAGEQFF
- TRBJ1-5 - TRBV19 TGTGCCAGTAGTATAGGTGGGCAGCCCCAGCATTTT CASSIGGQPQHF
- TRBJ1-1 - TRBV6-2/TRBV6-3 TGTGCCAGCAGTTACCGCTCACTCATGAACACTGAAGCTTTCTTT CASSYRSLMNTEAFF
- TRBJ2-7 TRBD1 TRBV7-2 TGTGCCAGCAGCTTAGGGGACAGGGTACACGAGCAGTACTTC CASSLGDRVHEQYF
- TRBJ2-6 TRBD1 TRBV5-1 TGCGCCAGCAGCTACGCCCGACAGGGTCCCGCTGGGGCCAACGTCCTGACTTTC CASSYARQGPAGANVLTF
- TRBJ1-2 - TRBV5-1 TGCGCCAGCAGCTTGGCTCAACAGGGAGAGTATGGCTACACCTTC CASSLAQQGEYGYTF
- TRBJ2-3 - TRBV7-9 TGTGCCAGCAGCTTAACCCTTAGCACAGATACGCAGTATTTT CASSLTLSTDTQYF
- TRBJ1-1 TRBD1 TRBV30 TGTGCCTGGAGGGGACAGGGGTACACTGAAGCTTTCTTT CAWRGQGYTEAFF
- TRBJ1-2 TRBD1 TRBV12-3/TRBV12-4 TGTGCCAGCAGTCCAGAGGGGACAGGGGGCTATGGCTACACCTTC CASSPEGTGGYGYTF
- TRBJ2-3 TRBD2 TRBV5-1 TGCGCCAGCAGCCCATTAGCGGGGGCGGGCACAGATACGCAGTATTTT CASSPLAGAGTDTQYF
- TRBJ1-2 - TRBV3-1 TGTGCCGGCAGCCAAGATACACGGGTACATGGCTACACCTTC CAGSQDTRVHGYTF
- TRBJ2-5 TRBD2 TRBV20-1 TGCAGTGCTAGAGAAGCTGGGACTAGATACCAAGAGACCCAGTACTTC CSAREAGTRYQETQYF
- TRBJ2-5 - TRBV19 TGTGCCAGTAGTCGACAGGCCCAAGAGGCCCAGTACTTC CASSRQAQEAQYF
- TRBJ1-1 - TRBV6-5 TGTGCCAGCAGTTACGGTGGGTGGGCAGGCGGGAACACTGAAGCTTTCTTT CASSYGGWAGGNTEAFF
- TRBJ2-5 TRBD2 TRBV5-1 TGCGCCAGCAGAGTCGTGGCGGGGGGCTCCCCGGAGACCCAGTACTTC CASRVVAGGSPETQYF
- TRBJ2-7 TRBD2 TRBV6-5 TGTGCCAGCAGTTACGAAGGGACTAGCGGGAGCTACGAGCAGTACTTC CASSYEGTSGSYEQYF
- TRBJ1-5 - TRBV30 TGTGCCTGGAGCGGAGGGGTTAGCAATCAGCCCCAGCATTTT CAWSGGVSNQPQHF
- TRBJ2-7 - TRBV5-1 TGCGCCAGCAGCCGAGGTGGGCAGGGAGGATCCTACGAGCAGTACTTC CASSRGGQGGSYEQYF
- TRBJ1-1 - TRBV20-1 TGCAGTGCCCCCCTACAGAGAGATGGCACTGAAGCTTTCTTT CSAPLQRDGTEAFF
- TRBJ1-2 TRBD1 TRBV29-1 TGCAGCGTTGAACCCCAACCGGGACAGAGGGTTAACTATGGCTACACCTTC CSVEPQPGQRVNYGYTF
once TRBJ2-3 TRBD2 TRBV6-1 TGTGCCAGTCGGACTAGCGGGAGTTATGATACGCAGTATTTT CASRTSGSYDTQYF
- TRBJ2-2 TRBD2 TRBV19 TGTGCCAGTAGTACCACTAGCGGGAGTTACACCGGGGAGCTGTTTTTT CASSTTSGSYTGELFF
- TRBJ2-1 TRBD2 TRBV5-1 TGCGCCAGCAGCTTTGCGACTAGCGGCTACAATGAGCAGTTCTTC CASSFATSGYNEQFF
- TRBJ2-4 TRBD2 TRBV6-2/TRBV6-3 TGTGCCAGCAGATCACTAGCGGGAGGGCATACCATTCAGTACTTC CASRSLAGGHTIQYF
- TRBJ2-1 - TRBV12-3/TRBV12-4 TGTGCCAGCAGTTTTCACCCCGGGAGTACTTTAAATGAGCAGTTCTTC CASSFHPGSTLNEQFF
- TRBJ2-7 - TRBV24-1 TGTGCCACCAGCAGTCCTTCCTACGAGCAGTACTTC CATSSPSYEQYF
- TRBJ2-4 - TRBV6-2/TRBV6-3 TGTGCCACTACGCCCTCAGGGGAAGCCAAAAACATTCAGTACTTC CATTPSGEAKNIQYF
- TRBJ1-1 - TRBV19 TGTGCCAGTAGTCCGGGGGTTCTGAACACTGAAGCTTTCTTT CASSPGVLNTEAFF
- TRBJ2-4 - TRBV6-1 TGTGCCACACGGGGGAGCAAAAACATTCAGTACTTC CATRGSKNIQYF
- TRBJ2-7 TRBD1 TRBV7-9 TGTGCCAGCAGCTGGGGACAGGTCTACGAGCAGTACTTC CASSWGQVYEQYF
once TRBJ2-3 TRBD2 TRBV19 TGTGCCAGTAGCCGAAGCGGGGGGCCCGGAGATACGCAGTATTTT CASSRSGGPGDTQYF
- TRBJ2-5 - TRBV18 TGTGCCAGCTCACCCGCCCCAGCGGCGCAAGAGACCCAGTACTTC CASSPAPAAQETQYF
- TRBJ2-5 - TRBV7-2 TGTGCCAGCAGCTTAGGAGCCTCCCGGAGAGAGACCCAGTACTTC CASSLGASRRETQYF
- TRBJ1-2 TRBD1 TRBV2 TGTGCCAGCAGGACTCAGACAGGGGGCGGCTACACCTTC CASRTQTGGGYTF
- TRBJ2-5 - TRBV7-2 TGTGCCAGCAGCTGGGGGGCCCAAGTAGGGGGGGCCCAGTACTTC CASSWGAQVGGAQYF
- TRBJ2-1 TRBD2 TRBV7-9 TGTGCCAGCAGCTTTCCGCTAGCGGGGCTTAACAATGAGCAGTTCTTC CASSFPLAGLNNEQFF
- TRBJ2-1 TRBD2 TRBV12-5 TGTGCTAGTGGTTTGTCCCAAACTAGCGGGAGAGGTGGTGAGCAGTTCTTC CASGLSQTSGRGGEQFF
once TRBJ1-5 - TRBV9 TGTGCCAGCAGCGTAGAAGCAGGGGCTGGGCAGCCCCAGCATTTT CASSVEAGAGQPQHF
- TRBJ2-1 - TRBV21-1 TGTGCCAGCTTGCTCCGACGGGGACAGAACTACAATGAGCAGTTCTTC CASLLRRGQNYNEQFF
- TRBJ2-3 - TRBV2 TGTGCCAGCAGTTGGATAGGTCCAGATACGCAGTATTTT CASSWIGPDTQYF
- TRBJ2-7 TRBD1 TRBV5-1 TGCGCCAGCAGCTCGGGGTTCTCAGGGGGCGAGCAGTACTTC CASSSGFSGGEQYF
- TRBJ2-7 TRBD2 TRBV20-1 TGCAGTGCTAGATTTCCCGCGGGGGGTTCCTCCTACGAGCAGTACTTC CSARFPAGGSSYEQYF
- TRBJ1-4 - TRBV18 TGTGCCAGCTCACCCGAGGACAGACTGACGGAAAAACTGTTTTTT CASSPEDRLTEKLFF
- TRBJ2-2 TRBD2 TRBV5-1 TGCGCCAGCAGCGGGTGGACTAGCGGGAGCACCGGGGAGCTGTTTTTT CASSGWTSGSTGELFF
- TRBJ2-3 TRBD2 TRBV6-5 TGTGCCAGCAGCTTAGTACATAGCGGGACTGGCACAGATACGCAGTATTTT CASSLVHSGTGTDTQYF
once TRBJ1-1 TRBD1 TRBV30 TGTGCCTGGAGTGTACAGGGGGTAAACACTGAAGCTTTCTTT CAWSVQGVNTEAFF
- TRBJ1-2 TRBD1 TRBV19 TGTGCCAGTAGTATAGCCGGGACAGGAATCGGCTACACCTTC CASSIAGTGIGYTF
- TRBJ2-3 - TRBV12-3/TRBV12-4 TGTGCCAGCAGTTTATTGGGCAGCACACATACGCAGTATTTT CASSLLGSTHTQYF
- TRBJ1-1 TRBD1 TRBV5-1 TGCGCCAGCAGCTTGCCAGGGGGCGAGGAGACTGAAGCTTTCTTT CASSLPGGEETEAFF